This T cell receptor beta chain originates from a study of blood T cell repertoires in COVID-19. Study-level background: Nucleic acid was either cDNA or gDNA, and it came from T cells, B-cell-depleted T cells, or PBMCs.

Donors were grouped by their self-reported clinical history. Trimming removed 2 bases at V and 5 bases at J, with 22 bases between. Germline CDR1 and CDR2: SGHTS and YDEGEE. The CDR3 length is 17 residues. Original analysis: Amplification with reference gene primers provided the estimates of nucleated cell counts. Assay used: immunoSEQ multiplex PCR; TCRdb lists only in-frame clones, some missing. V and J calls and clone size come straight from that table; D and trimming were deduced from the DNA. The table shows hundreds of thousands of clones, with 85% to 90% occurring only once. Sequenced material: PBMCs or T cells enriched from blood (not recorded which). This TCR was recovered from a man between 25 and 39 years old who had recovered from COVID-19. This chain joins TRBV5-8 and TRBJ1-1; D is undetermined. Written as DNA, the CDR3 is TGTGCCAGCAGCTTATTAACCCAATCTGGATCGGGAACTGAAGCTTTCTTT. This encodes CASSLLTQSGSGTEAFF.